A selection of T cell receptor beta chains follows, all from one sample in a study of cytomegalovirus exposure and HLA in healthy donors. TCRdb's table, derived via immunoSEQ multiplex PCR, lists solely in-frame clones and lacks some. This table holds some 180,000 clones, approximately 71% found once. Material for sequencing was PBMCs. These receptors all come from a woman under 30 in good health and CMV-seropositive. Both conserved end residues are part of each CDR3. A D gene is named only where the DNA matches it firmly. Size is stated for part of the rows, as once, few or many counts, or as a class when the clone is expanded.

cdr3_length	clone_size	d_call	j_call	v_call	cdr3_aa	cdr3_nt
12	NA	NA	TRBJ1-4	TRBV19	CASSPLGEKLFF	TGTGCCAGTAGTCCCCTCGGTGAAAAACTGTTTTTT
14	NA	NA	TRBJ1-1	TRBV9	CASSPGTLNTEAFF	TGTGCCAGCAGCCCCGGGACTCTGAACACTGAAGCTTTCTTT
15	few	NA	TRBJ2-1	TRBV7-9	CSSSPRGSSYNEQFF	TGTTCCAGCAGCCCGAGAGGGAGCTCCTACAATGAGCAGTTCTTC
14	NA	TRBD1	TRBJ1-1	TRBV7-3	CASSKDRVNTEAFF	TGTGCCAGCAGCAAAGACAGGGTGAACACTGAAGCTTTCTTT
15	once	NA	TRBJ2-2	TRBV6-5	CASSYSSGDTGELFF	TGTGCCAGCAGTTACTCGAGCGGAGACACCGGGGAGCTGTTTTTT
13	NA	NA	TRBJ2-1	TRBV7-2	CASSYRTDNEQFF	TGTGCCAGCAGCTACAGGACAGACAATGAGCAGTTCTTC
15	NA	NA	TRBJ2-5	TRBV6-1	CASSVWTASGETQYF	TGTGCCAGCAGTGTATGGACAGCTAGCGGAGAGACCCAGTACTTC
14	NA	NA	TRBJ1-2	TRBV27	CASSLGLHNYGYTF	TGTGCCAGCAGTTTGGGGCTCCACAACTATGGCTACACCTTC
16	NA	TRBD1	TRBJ1-3	TRBV6-5	CASSFSGQSNGNTIYF	TGTGCCAGCAGTTTCTCGGGACAGTCAAACGGAAACACCATATATTTT
14	NA	TRBD1	TRBJ2-7	TRBV2	CASSTRPGGYEQYF	TGTGCCAGCTCCACTAGGCCAGGGGGTTACGAGCAGTACTTC
13	few	NA	TRBJ1-1	TRBV7-2	CASSSFSGAEAFF	TGTGCCAGCAGCAGCTTCTCGGGGGCTGAAGCTTTCTTT
17	NA	TRBD1	TRBJ2-6	TRBV7-2	CASSNQGAGYGANVLTF	TGTGCCAGCAGCAACCAGGGGGCTGGTTATGGGGCCAACGTCCTGACTTTC
16	few	NA	TRBJ2-2	TRBV11-2	CASSLEAGLNTGELFF	TGTGCCAGCAGCTTAGAGGCGGGCCTTAACACCGGGGAGCTGTTTTTT
18	NA	TRBD1	TRBJ1-5	TRBV18	CASSPTGGGTGSNQPQHF	TGTGCCAGCTCACCCACCGGAGGGGGCACGGGTAGCAATCAGCCCCAGCATTTT
18	NA	NA	TRBJ2-1	TRBV4-3	CASSQDEFGPSSYNEQFF	TGCGCCAGCAGCCAAGATGAATTTGGGCCGAGCTCCTACAATGAGCAGTTCTTC
16	once	TRBD1	TRBJ1-1	TRBV5-6	CASSLGTGDWNTEAFF	TGTGCCAGCAGCTTGGGAACAGGGGACTGGAACACTGAAGCTTTCTTT
12	NA	TRBD1	TRBJ1-1	TRBV28	CASRGQGTEAFF	TGTGCCAGCCGGGGACAGGGAACTGAAGCTTTCTTT
15	NA	TRBD2	TRBJ2-7	TRBV9	CASSVEGLGAYEQYF	TGTGCCAGCAGCGTAGAGGGACTAGGGGCCTACGAGCAGTACTTC
16	few	TRBD1	TRBJ1-2	TRBV2	CASSPGTGGSHYGYTF	TGTGCCAGCAGTCCGGGGACAGGGGGCTCGCACTATGGCTACACCTTC
18	NA	TRBD1	TRBJ1-2	TRBV19	CASSIGTGGARVNYGYTF	TGTGCCAGTAGTATTGGGACAGGGGGCGCGAGGGTGAACTATGGCTACACCTTC
15	once	NA	TRBJ2-3	TRBV14	CASSPKDWRTDTQYF	TGTGCCAGCAGCCCCAAAGATTGGCGCACAGATACGCAGTATTTT
13	NA	NA	TRBJ1-4	TRBV5-1	CASSPGRNEKLFF	TGCGCCAGCAGCCCGGGTAGGAATGAAAAACTGTTTTTT
16	NA	TRBD1	TRBJ2-2	TRBV4-1	CASSQDRTGGTGELFF	TGCGCCAGCAGCCAAGATCGGACAGGGGGCACCGGGGAGCTGTTTTTT
14	NA	NA	TRBJ2-4	TRBV2	CASTILGGENIQYF	TGTGCCAGCACTATCCTGGGAGGTGAGAACATTCAGTACTTC
13	NA	NA	TRBJ1-2	TRBV30	CAWSPTGLYGYTF	TGTGCCTGGAGTCCGACAGGCCTCTATGGCTACACCTTC
13	NA	TRBD1	TRBJ1-2	TRBV6-1	CASRLGTGGGYTF	TGTGCCAGCAGACTCGGGACAGGAGGGGGCTACACCTTC
16	NA	NA	TRBJ1-3	TRBV7-9	CASSLGGQSAGDTIYF	TGTGCCAGCAGCTTAGGAGGGCAGTCGGCGGGGGACACCATATATTTT
14	few	NA	TRBJ2-7	TRBV5-6	CASSLTWGRDEQYF	TGTGCCAGCAGCTTGACCTGGGGCAGGGACGAGCAGTACTTC
14	NA	TRBD1	TRBJ2-3	TRBV5-4	CASSLGDRRDTQYF	TGTGCCAGCAGCTTGGGGGACAGGCGAGATACGCAGTATTTT
17	NA	TRBD1	TRBJ1-2	TRBV6-4	CASSANRGRKSRYGYTF	TGTGCCAGCAGTGCGAACAGGGGGCGGAAGTCGAGGTATGGCTACACCTTC
11	NA	NA	TRBJ1-1	TRBV2	CASPSGTEAFF	TGTGCCAGCCCGAGCGGCACTGAAGCTTTCTTT
13	NA	NA	TRBJ2-7	TRBV14	CASSQGRAYEQYF	TGTGCCAGCAGCCAGGGGCGAGCTTACGAGCAGTACTTC
13	NA	TRBD1	TRBJ2-5	TRBV30	CAWLGTGGETQYF	TGTGCCTGGCTCGGGACAGGCGGGGAGACCCAGTACTTC
14	NA	TRBD1	TRBJ2-7	TRBV18	CASASGDRGYEQYF	TGTGCCAGCGCATCGGGCGACAGGGGCTACGAGCAGTACTTC
17	NA	NA	TRBJ1-4	TRBV7-2	CASSSLGLAGVAEKLFF	TGTGCCAGCAGCTCCCTGGGTTTAGCAGGGGTTGCTGAAAAACTGTTTTTT
15	NA	TRBD1	TRBJ1-1	TRBV7-8	CASSPWDREDGEAFF	TGTGCCAGCAGCCCATGGGACAGGGAGGATGGTGAAGCTTTCTTT
11	NA	NA	TRBJ2-5	TRBV28	CASSLQETQYF	TGTGCCAGCAGTTTGCAGGAGACCCAGTACTTC
17	once	NA	TRBJ2-2	TRBV21-1	CASSTPPRDRPTGELFF	TGTGCCAGCAGCACGCCCCCTAGGGACAGGCCCACCGGGGAGCTGTTTTTT
15	once	TRBD2	TRBJ2-7	TRBV5-4	CASSLLAGTKVEQYF	TGTGCCAGCAGCTTACTAGCGGGGACCAAAGTTGAGCAGTACTTC
14	NA	NA	TRBJ2-5	TRBV7-2	CASGPGRDQETQYF	TGTGCCAGCGGGCCTGGGCGGGACCAAGAGACCCAGTACTTC
16	NA	TRBD1	TRBJ2-5	TRBV4-1	CASRNIAWDRGETQYF	TGCGCCAGCAGGAACATCGCATGGGACAGGGGAGAGACCCAGTACTTC
18	few	TRBD1	TRBJ1-5	TRBV4-3	CASSQNRDRNRSNQPQHF	TGCGCCAGCAGCCAAAACCGGGACAGGAATCGGAGCAATCAGCCCCAGCATTTT
17	NA	TRBD1	TRBJ1-1	TRBV30	CAWSVRWGQGRKTEAFF	TGTGCCTGGAGTGTACGGTGGGGACAGGGTAGAAAGACTGAAGCTTTCTTT
15	few	TRBD1	TRBJ2-7	TRBV27	CASSLSGTGFYEQYF	TGTGCCAGCAGTTTATCAGGGACAGGGTTCTACGAGCAGTACTTC
16	NA	NA	TRBJ2-7	TRBV5-4	CASSRPPTGSSYEQYF	TGTGCCAGCAGCCGCCCGCCTACGGGGAGCTCCTACGAGCAGTACTTC
12	NA	TRBD1	TRBJ2-4	TRBV12-5	CASGGPGGIQYF	TGTGCTAGTGGCGGGCCAGGGGGCATTCAGTACTTC
17	few	TRBD1	TRBJ1-4	TRBV6-1	CASSDPRDRGTNEKLFF	TGTGCCAGCAGTGACCCCCGCGACAGGGGCACTAATGAAAAACTGTTTTTT
16	NA	TRBD2	TRBJ2-1	TRBV27	CASSLLVGGSSAEQFF	TGTGCCAGCAGTTTACTAGTCGGGGGGTCTAGCGCCGAGCAGTTCTTC
15	NA	TRBD1	TRBJ2-1	TRBV5-5	CASSSGTGDHNEQFF	TGTGCCAGCAGCTCCGGGACAGGAGATCACAATGAGCAGTTCTTC
14	NA	TRBD2	TRBJ2-7	TRBV5-4	CASRTRGGSSEQYF	TGTGCCAGCAGAACGCGGGGGGGCTCGAGCGAGCAGTACTTC
12	NA	NA	TRBJ2-7	TRBV11-2	CASSLELDEQYF	TGTGCCAGCAGCTTAGAACTGGACGAGCAGTACTTC
15	NA	NA	TRBJ2-3	TRBV27	CASSLSGVGTDTQYF	TGTGCCAGCAGTTTATCCGGGGTGGGCACAGATACGCAGTATTTT
14	few	TRBD1	TRBJ1-1	TRBV30	CAWSAGGAGNEAFF	TGTGCCTGGAGTGCAGGGGGCGCGGGCAACGAAGCTTTCTTT